The source of this TCR beta chain is a study of blood T cell repertoires in COVID-19. Study summary: Samples representing acute and convalescent COVID-19 were sourced from the United States, Italy and Spain.

CDR1 and CDR2 (germline): LNHDA, SQIVND (reference sequence). This CDR3 is built from 13 residues. Trimming pared 6 bases from V and 2 bases from J, leaving 10 bases between. Sequencing was performed with immunoSEQ multiplex PCR; in TCRdb, only in-frame clones are kept and a portion is missing. This sample has roughly 60,000 clones; over 70% occur once, and the top ten carry roughly 10%. This chain connects TRBV19 to TRBJ1-2; D gene ambiguous. Sequencing used peripheral blood. The origin of this receptor is a man aged 30 to 45 with COVID-19, enrolled during active disease. Here the CDR3 DNA reads TGTGCCAGTAGCAGCCGGGAGAACTATGGCTACACCTTC. It codes for CASSSRENYGYTF.